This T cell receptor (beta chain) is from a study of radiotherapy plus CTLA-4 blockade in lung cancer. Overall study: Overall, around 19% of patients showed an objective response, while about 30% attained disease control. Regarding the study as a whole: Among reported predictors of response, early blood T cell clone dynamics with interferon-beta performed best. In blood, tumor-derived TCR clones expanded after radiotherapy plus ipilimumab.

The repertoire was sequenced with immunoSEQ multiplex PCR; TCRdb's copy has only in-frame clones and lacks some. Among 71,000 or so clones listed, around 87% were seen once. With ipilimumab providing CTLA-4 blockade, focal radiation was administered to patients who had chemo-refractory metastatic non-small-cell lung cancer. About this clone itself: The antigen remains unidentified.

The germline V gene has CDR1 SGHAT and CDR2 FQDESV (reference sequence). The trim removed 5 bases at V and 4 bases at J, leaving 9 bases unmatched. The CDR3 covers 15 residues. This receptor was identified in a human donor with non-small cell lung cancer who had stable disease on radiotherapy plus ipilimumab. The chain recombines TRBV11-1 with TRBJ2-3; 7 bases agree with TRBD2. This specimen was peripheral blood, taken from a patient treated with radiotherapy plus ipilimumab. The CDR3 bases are TGTGCCAGCAGCCTAGGCGGGGGAGGGCCAGATACGCAGTATTTT. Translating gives CASSLGGGGPDTQYF.